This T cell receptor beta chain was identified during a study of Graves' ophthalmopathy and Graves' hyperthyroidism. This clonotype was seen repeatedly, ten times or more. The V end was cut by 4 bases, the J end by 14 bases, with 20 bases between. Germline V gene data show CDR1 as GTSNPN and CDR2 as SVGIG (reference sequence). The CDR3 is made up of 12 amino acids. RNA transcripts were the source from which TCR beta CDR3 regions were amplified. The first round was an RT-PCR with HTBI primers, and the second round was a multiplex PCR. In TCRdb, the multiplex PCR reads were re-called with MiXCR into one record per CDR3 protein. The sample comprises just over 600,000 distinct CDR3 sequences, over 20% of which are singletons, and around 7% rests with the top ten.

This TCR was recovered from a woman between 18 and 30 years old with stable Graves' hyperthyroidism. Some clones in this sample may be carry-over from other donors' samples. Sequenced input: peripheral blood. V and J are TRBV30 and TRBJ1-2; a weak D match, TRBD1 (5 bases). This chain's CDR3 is CAWTRQYPGITF. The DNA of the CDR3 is TGTGCCTGGACCCGACAGTACCCCGGAATAACCTTC. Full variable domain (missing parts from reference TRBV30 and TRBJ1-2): SQTIHQWPATLVQPVGSPLSLECTVEGTSNPNLYWYRQAAGRGLQLLFYSVGIGQISSEVPQNLSASRPQDRQFILSSKKLLLSDSGFYLCAWTRQYPGITFGSGTRLTVV.